This record covers a single T cell receptor beta chain. The record originates from a study of T-cell memory formation after mild COVID-19. TCRdb ran MiXCR on the 5' RACE reads and lists one entry per CDR3 protein. The table has some 270,000 distinct CDR3 sequences, 15% seen once. With V trimmed by 0 bases and J by 4 bases, 4 bases remained unmatched. The CDR3 has 17 amino acids. The V gene's germline CDR1 is SGHRS and CDR2 YFSETQ. The rearrangement uses TRBV5-1 and TRBJ2-1, with 13 bases matching TRBD2. This TCR was recovered from an adult woman who had mild COVID-19 (a few samples of this study predate the infection). Cell type and time point are not known. Sequenced: PBMCs or a T cell subset sorted from them (not recorded which). Here the CDR3 DNA reads TGCGCCAGCAGCTTGGCCCCGACTAGCGGGGGGTACAATGAGCAGTTCTTC. Translating it yields CASSLAPTSGGYNEQFF.